A selection of T cell receptor beta chains follows, all from one sample in a study of T cell changes during pregnancy in multiple sclerosis. Repertoires were generated with immunoSEQ multiplex PCR, while TCRdb's copy carries only in-frame clones and drops some. Counted here are some 64,000 clones, around 93% occurring once; the ten biggest clones make up approximately 2.3%. The specimen was peripheral blood, collected in the first trimester of pregnancy. All receptors derive from a female donor with multiple sclerosis, enrolled in a pregnancy study. Each CDR3 is given with its conserved first and last residue. The D gene is left open where the match is weak. Expanded clones get a size class; other rows say once, few or many, or leave the size out.

>-|TRBJ1-5|-|TRBV27
TGTGCCAGCAGTGTAACAGGGAGCAATCAGCCCCAGCATTTT
CASSVTGSNQPQHF
>TRBD1|TRBJ1-1|-|TRBV9
TGTGCCAGCAGCGTAGGGACAGGGCAAGCTTTCTTT
CASSVGTGQAFF
>TRBD2|TRBJ2-7|-|TRBV4-3
TGCGCCAGCAGCCAAGAGCAGATCATGGCTAGCGGGAGTAGCGAGCAGTACTTC
CASSQEQIMASGSSEQYF
>TRBD1|TRBJ2-3|-|TRBV5-5
TGTGCCAGCAGTCTGGACAGGCCTAGCACAGATACGCAGTATTTT
CASSLDRPSTDTQYF
>-|TRBJ2-7|-|TRBV11-1
TGTGCCAGCAGTGTAGGGGGGGGACGGTCCTACGAGCAGTACTTC
CASSVGGGRSYEQYF
>-|TRBJ2-7|few|TRBV13
TGTGCCAGCAGCCCCGGAGCAGGGGCCGGTTACGAGCAGTACTTC
CASSPGAGAGYEQYF
>-|TRBJ1-1|-|TRBV6-6
TGTGCCAGCAGTTACAAGCGGCGGGGCATAGACACTGAAGCTTTCTTT
CASSYKRRGIDTEAFF
>-|TRBJ2-7|-|TRBV28
TGTGCCAGCAGTTCGGTGGGAGGTTACGAGCAGTACTTC
CASSSVGGYEQYF
>-|TRBJ2-7|-|TRBV6-1
TGTGCCAGCAGCAGGACGGAGGCCTACGAGCAGTACTTC
CASSRTEAYEQYF
>TRBD2|TRBJ2-3|-|TRBV29-1
TGCAGCGTTGAGGGGGCTAGCGGGAGCTACCGTACGCAGTATTTT
CSVEGASGSYRTQYF
>-|TRBJ2-1|-|TRBV18
TGTGCCAGCTCACCCCAATTGGGGGCCGGTGAGCAGTTCTTC
CASSPQLGAGEQFF
>TRBD2|TRBJ2-7|-|TRBV6-5
TGTGCCAGCAGTTTTACTAGCGGCGAGCAGTACTTC
CASSFTSGEQYF
>TRBD2|TRBJ2-3|-|TRBV4-1
TGCGCCAGCAGCCCCACCGGAACTAGCGGGATCACAGATACGCAGTATTTT
CASSPTGTSGITDTQYF
>-|TRBJ2-2|-|TRBV29-1
TGCAGCGTTCCGCACTTTGGGGAGCTGTTTTTT
CSVPHFGELFF
>-|TRBJ2-1|-|TRBV9
TGTGCCAGCAGCATTTCCGTCAATGAGCAGTTCTTC
CASSISVNEQFF
>TRBD1|TRBJ2-7|-|TRBV18
TGTGCCAGCTCACCTTTGGGACAGGCGGTCTACGAGCAGTACTTC
CASSPLGQAVYEQYF
>-|TRBJ1-1|-|TRBV7-9
TGTGCCAGCAGCCAGGAGGCGGACAGAGAAGCTTTCTTT
CASSQEADREAFF
>-|TRBJ2-7|-|TRBV7-2
TGTGCCAGCAGCCTGAGTTGGGCGGGGGAGCAGTACTTC
CASSLSWAGEQYF
>-|TRBJ2-3|-|TRBV29-1
TGCAGCGTGGGCTCTACTACGGGGGTCCCGGGGGATACGCAGTATTTT
CSVGSTTGVPGDTQYF
>-|TRBJ2-1|-|TRBV6-4
TGTGCCAGCAGTCCAGGCGGGACTCAATCCAATGAGCAGTTCTTC
CASSPGGTQSNEQFF
>TRBD1|TRBJ2-7|-|TRBV10-1
TGCGCCAGCAGTAAGGGACAGGGACGTTTGTGGGAGCAGTACTTC
CASSKGQGRLWEQYF
>TRBD1|TRBJ2-7|-|TRBV25-1
TGTGCCAGCAGATTTGGACAGGGGGCGGGTGAGCAGTACTTC
CASRFGQGAGEQYF
>-|TRBJ1-2|-|TRBV7-2
TGTGCCAGCACCCTGGTTGGAGGGGACTATGGCTACACCTTC
CASTLVGGDYGYTF
>TRBD1|TRBJ1-2|-|TRBV15
TGTGCCACCAGCAGAACGGGACAGGGAAGTTTCTATGGCTACACCTTC
CATSRTGQGSFYGYTF
>-|TRBJ2-1|-|TRBV27
TGTGCCAGCAGGACAGGCCCCTACAATGAGCAGTTCTTC
CASRTGPYNEQFF
>-|TRBJ1-4|-|TRBV6-1
TGTGCCAGCAGTGATTTTGCGGGGCCAACTAATGAAAAACTGTTTTTT
CASSDFAGPTNEKLFF
>-|TRBJ2-1|-|TRBV4-3
TGCGCCAGCAGCCAAGATCGAAACAGCGGAGCTTACAATGAGCAGTTCTTC
CASSQDRNSGAYNEQFF
>TRBD1|TRBJ2-5|-|TRBV2
TGTGCCACCAGACAGGGGCGGGAGACCCAGTACTTC
CATRQGRETQYF
>-|TRBJ1-5|-|TRBV19
TGTGCCAGTAGTCCGCAGGGAAGCAATCAGCCCCAGCATTTT
CASSPQGSNQPQHF
>TRBD2|TRBJ2-2|once|TRBV4-3
TGCGCCAGCAGCCAAGACCGACTAGCGGGAGTCGGGACCGGGGAGCTGTTTTTT
CASSQDRLAGVGTGELFF